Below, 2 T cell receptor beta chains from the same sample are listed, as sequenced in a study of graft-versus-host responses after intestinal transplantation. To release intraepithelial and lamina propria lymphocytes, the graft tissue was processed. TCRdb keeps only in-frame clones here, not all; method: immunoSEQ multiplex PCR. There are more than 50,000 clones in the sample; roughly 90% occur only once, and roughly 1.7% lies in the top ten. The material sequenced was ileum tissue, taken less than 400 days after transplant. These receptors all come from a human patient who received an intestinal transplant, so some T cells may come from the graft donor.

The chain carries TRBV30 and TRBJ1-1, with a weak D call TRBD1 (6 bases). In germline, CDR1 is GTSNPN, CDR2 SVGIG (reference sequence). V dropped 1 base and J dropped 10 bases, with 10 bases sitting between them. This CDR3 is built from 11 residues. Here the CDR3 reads CAWSDRELAFF. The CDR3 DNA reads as TGTGCCTGGAGTGACAGGGAGTTAGCTTTCTTT.

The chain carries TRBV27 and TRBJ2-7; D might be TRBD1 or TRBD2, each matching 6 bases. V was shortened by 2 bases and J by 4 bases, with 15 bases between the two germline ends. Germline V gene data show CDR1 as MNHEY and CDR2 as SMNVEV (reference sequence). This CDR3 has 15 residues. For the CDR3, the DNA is TGTGCCAGCAGTTTAATCGGGGGCTTTTCTTACGAGCAGTACTTC. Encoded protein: CASSLIGGFSYEQYF.